Below, 30 T cell receptor beta chains from the same sample are listed, as sequenced in a study of blood T cell repertoires in COVID-19. Repertoires were generated with immunoSEQ multiplex PCR, while TCRdb's copy carries only in-frame clones and drops some. The sample consists of under 90,000 clones, over 75% of them appearing once. Sequences were obtained from peripheral blood. All receptors derive from a woman older than 75 with active or convalescent COVID-19.

This chain connects TRBV19 to TRBJ2-1; D may be TRBD2 (5 bases). CDR3 length equals 13 residues. Germline loops: CDR1 LNHDA, CDR2 SQIVND (reference sequence). V lost 4 bases to trimming and J lost 2 bases, with 6 bases between them. The CDR3 spells CASSSGPYNEQFF. CDR3 DNA sequence: TGTGCCAGTAGTAGCGGGCCCTACAATGAGCAGTTCTTC.

The table lists this clone with a count of one. The chain carries TRBV5-4 and TRBJ2-5, with D possibly being TRBD2 (7 bases). The CDR3 runs 15 residues. The germline V gene encodes CDR1 SGHNT and CDR2 YYREEE (reference sequence). Deletions cut 0 bases from V and 5 bases from J, with 14 bases between. CDR3 DNA sequence: TGTGCCAGCAGCTTGGCCGTAGGGGGGGATGAGACCCAGTACTTC. Protein: CASSLAVGGDETQYF.

The chain uses TRBV7-9 and TRBJ2-5, with 7 nucleotides matching TRBD1. Germline assignment: CDR1 SEHNR and CDR2 FQNEAQ (reference sequence). The CDR3 is 16 residues long. With V trimmed by 2 bases and J by 4 bases, 10 bases remained unmatched. DNA for the CDR3: TGTGCCAGCAGCTTAACGGGACAGTTGAAGGGAGAGACCCAGTACTTC. Its protein product is CASSLTGQLKGETQYF. Full variable domain (rest looked up from reference TRBV7-9 and TRBJ2-5): DTGVSQNPRHKITKRGQNVTFRCDPISEHNRLYWYRQTLGQGPEFLTYFQNEAQLEKSRLLSDRFSAERPKGSFSTLEIQRTEQGDSAMYLCASSLTGQLKGETQYFGPGTRLLVL.

This chain connects TRBV6-5 to TRBJ1-5; D unresolved. In germline, CDR1 is MNHEY, CDR2 SVGAGI. V lost 0 bases and J lost 2, with 8 bases in between. This CDR3 region has 15 residues. As DNA, the CDR3 is TGTGCCAGCAGTTACTCGTCCCGGGGCAATCAGCCCCAGCATTTT. It is translated as CASSYSSRGNQPQHF.

This clone was picked up a small number of times. The chain uses TRBV4-2 and TRBJ2-3, with 14 bases that match TRBD2. Germline V gene sequence: CDR1 LGHNA, CDR2 YNFKEQ. Losses at the gene ends were 4 bases for V and 1 base for J; bases not matched to a gene: 4. This CDR3 contains 17 residues. CDR3 nucleotide sequence: TGTGCCAGCAGCCTACTGGGACTAGCGGGAGGCACAGATACGCAGTATTTT. It codes for CASSLLGLAGGTDTQYF.

The rearrangement links TRBV14 to TRBJ2-7; 7 bases line up with TRBD1. The CDR3 contains 13 residues. CDR1 and CDR2 from the germline V gene are SGHDN and FVKESK. V shed 5 bases and J 6 bases; nucleotides not matched to a gene: 7. CDR3 sequence: CASSTGAAGEQYF. The CDR3 nucleotides read TGTGCCAGCAGCACAGGGGCGGCGGGCGAGCAGTACTTC.

This rearrangement joins TRBV28 to TRBJ2-7, with 8 bases identical to TRBD2. The CDR3 loop spans 13 amino acids. The trim removed 10 bases at V and 5 bases at J, leaving 10 bases unmatched. The germline V gene has CDR1 MDHEN and CDR2 SYDVKM. In DNA form, the CDR3 reads TGTGCCAAACTAAATACGACTAGCGACGAGCAGTACTTC. It encodes CAKLNTTSDEQYF.

The V call is TRBV10-3, the J call TRBJ2-3, with 8 bases that match TRBD1. This CDR3 spans 18 amino acids. Unmatched junction bases numbered 12, after V lost 4 bases and J lost 0 bases. Per the germline V gene, CDR1 is ENHRY and CDR2 is SYGVKD. This CDR3 reads CAISGGGGGTGSTDTQYF. CDR3 DNA: TGTGCCATCAGTGGCGGAGGAGGCGGGACAGGAAGCACAGATACGCAGTATTTT.

The chain is built from TRBV6-2 or TRBV6-3 and TRBJ1-3, with D uncertain. V was pared by 2 bases and J by 4 bases, with 6 bases between. Germline V gene lookup returns CDR1 MNHEY and CDR2 SVGEGT. This CDR3 is 13 amino acids long. This CDR3 reads CASSYNGGNTIYF. The CDR3 DNA is TGTGCCAGCAGTTACAACGGGGGAAACACCATATATTTT.

This clone has only one observation. The chain links TRBV4-3 to TRBJ2-7, with 15 bases that match TRBD2. CDR1 and CDR2 (germline): LGHNA, YSLEER. This CDR3 has 15 residues. V was pared by 2 bases and J by 7 bases, with 3 bases of the junction left unmatched. CDR3 residues: CASSQSGTSGGEQYF. DNA of the CDR3: TGCGCCAGCAGCCAATCCGGGACTAGCGGGGGGGAGCAGTACTTC.

J is TRBJ2-3 and V is TRBV5-1; 7 bases map to TRBD2. CDR1 is SGHRS, CDR2 YFSETQ, per germline. This CDR3 has 16 residues. With V trimmed by 0 bases and J by 1 base, 5 bases remained unmatched. CDR3 residues: CASSLGRGVGTDTQYF. Here the CDR3 DNA reads TGCGCCAGCAGCTTGGGCCGGGGGGTCGGCACAGATACGCAGTATTTT. The full variable domain, its missing parts supplied by reference TRBV5-1 and TRBJ2-3, is KAGVTQTPRYLIKTRGQQVTLSCSPISGHRSVSWYQQTPGQGLQFLFEYFSETQRNKGNFPGRFSGRQFSNSRSEMNVSTLELGDSALYLCASSLGRGVGTDTQYFGPGTRLTVL.

V and J are TRBV7-2 and TRBJ2-7; possible D gene TRBD1, 6 bases. CDR1 is SGHTA and CDR2 is FQGNSA in the germline V gene. The CDR3 spans 13 residues. V lost 4 bases to trimming and J lost 2 bases, with 9 bases between them. The CDR3 nucleotides read TGTGCCAGCAGCTGGGACAAACCCTACGAGCAGTACTTC. It is translated as CASSWDKPYEQYF.

This clone appeared a single time. The chain couples TRBV19 to TRBJ2-3; TRBD2 is a possible D gene (5 bases). The germline gives CDR1 LNHDA, CDR2 SQIVND (reference sequence). V was pared by 5 bases and J by 4 bases, with 10 bases between. This CDR3 comprises 13 residues. This CDR3 is CASSANGADTQYF. For the CDR3, the DNA is TGTGCCAGTAGTGCGAACGGGGCAGATACGCAGTATTTT.

This rearrangement joins TRBV5-1 to TRBJ2-5; 9 nucleotides align to TRBD1. The CDR3 spans 16 residues. Germline-derived CDR1 and CDR2 are SGHRS and YFSETQ. Losses at the gene ends were 0 bases for V and 5 bases for J; bases not matched to a gene: 8. CDR3: CASSLGIQGAGETQYF. As DNA, the CDR3 is TGCGCCAGCAGCTTGGGGATACAGGGGGCCGGGGAGACCCAGTACTTC. The variable domain in full, completed from reference TRBV5-1 and TRBJ2-5, reads KAGVTQTPRYLIKTRGQQVTLSCSPISGHRSVSWYQQTPGQGLQFLFEYFSETQRNKGNFPGRFSGRQFSNSRSEMNVSTLELGDSALYLCASSLGIQGAGETQYFGPGTRLLVL.

The gene calls are TRBV23-1 and TRBJ2-3; 8 bases line up with TRBD2. TRBV23-1 is an ORF; its function is uncertain. The CDR3 is 17 residues long. J gave up 2 bases and V 3 bases, and 10 bases lay outside the gene matches. For the CDR3, the DNA is TGCGCCAGCAGTCAGGTCTCCAAGCGGGGGCCCACAGATACGCAGTATTTT. Protein sequence: CASSQVSKRGPTDTQYF.

This clone was recorded a few times. The CDR3 bases are TGTGCCAGCAGCTTAGTGGCAGGGGGCGATAGCTCCTACGAGCAGTACTTC. Protein sequence: CASSLVAGGDSSYEQYF. This chain links TRBV7-2 with TRBJ2-7, with 8 bases lining up with TRBD1. Per germline, CDR1 SGHTA and CDR2 FQGNSA. Unmatched junction bases numbered 8, after V lost 1 base and J lost 0 bases. The CDR3 consists of 17 residues.

This chain connects TRBV3-1 (or the pseudogene TRBV3-2) to TRBJ2-5; possible D gene TRBD1, 5 bases. CDR3 length: 14 amino acids. V lost 4 bases and J lost 1, with 10 bases in between. CDR1 LGHDT and CDR2 YNNKEL come from the germline V gene (reference sequence). The CDR3 sequence: CASSLQALQETQYF. The CDR3 DNA reads as TGTGCCAGCAGCCTACAGGCTCTCCAAGAGACCCAGTACTTC.

The rearrangement uses TRBV4-3 and TRBJ1-2; D call uncertain. The CDR3 has 12 amino acids. Germline CDR1 is LGHNA and CDR2 is YSLEER. The V gene lost 0 bases and the J gene lost 6 bases, with 5 bases spanning the gap. This chain's CDR3 is CASSQEGDGYTF. CDR3 DNA: TGCGCCAGCAGCCAAGAGGGCGATGGCTACACCTTC.

In nucleotides, the CDR3 is TGTGCCAGCAGCTTAGGGCACCTAGCTACCCCCTACAATGAGCAGTTCTTC. As protein: CASSLGHLATPYNEQFF. V usage is TRBV7-2 and J usage is TRBJ2-1; tentative D call: TRBD2 (5 bases). Germline values: CDR1 SGHTA, CDR2 FQGNSA. V lost 1 base and J lost 2, with 15 bases in between. The CDR3 is 17 residues long.

The J gene is TRBJ2-5, the V gene TRBV9; a weak D match, TRBD2 (5 bases). The CDR3 length is 14 residues. V was cut by 4 bases and J by 5 bases, with 15 bases left in between. Germline V gene sequence: CDR1 SGDLS, CDR2 YYNGEE. CDR3 amino acids: CASSPRGPGETQYF. DNA for the CDR3: TGTGCCAGCAGCCCTCGCGGCCCGGGGGAGACCCAGTACTTC.

This chain connects TRBV5-5 to TRBJ2-1, with 8 bases lining up with TRBD2. With 4 bases clipped from V and 4 bases from J, the junction kept 13 bases outside the gene matches. Germline V gene lookup returns CDR1 SGHKS and CDR2 YYEKEE (reference sequence). The CDR3 loop spans 17 amino acids. The CDR3, as DNA: TGTGCCAGCAGCCCTCTCCCCCCGGGGGGGACATACAATGAGCAGTTCTTC. Its translation: CASSPLPPGGTYNEQFF. Together with reference TRBV5-5 and TRBJ2-1, the CDR3 gives the full variable domain: DAGVTQSPTHLIKTRGQQVTLRCSPISGHKSVSWYQQVLGQGPQFIFQYYEKEERGRGNFPDRFSARQFPNYSSELNVNALLLGDSALYLCASSPLPPGGTYNEQFFGPGTRLTVL.

This chain's CDR3 is CASSPTSSAAYEQYF. CDR3 DNA sequence: TGCGCCAGCAGCCCCACTAGTTCGGCTGCCTACGAGCAGTACTTC. The genes are TRBV5-1 and TRBJ2-7, with D tentatively TRBD2 (5 bases). This CDR3 has 15 residues. Trimming stripped 4 bases from V and 2 bases from J, with 16 bases between. Looked up from germline, CDR1 is SGHRS and CDR2 is YFSETQ.

The chain recombines TRBV6-5 with TRBJ1-1; no definite D call. Trimming left V 6 bases short and J 1 base short, with 15 bases between. The CDR3 is 15 amino acids. Looked up from germline, CDR1 is MNHEY and CDR2 is SVGAGI. CDR3 region: CASRPLFIGNTEAFF. CDR3 DNA: TGTGCCAGCAGACCACTTTTTATTGGGAACACTGAAGCTTTCTTT.

The chain is built from TRBV10-3 and TRBJ2-2; D ambiguous. Between the trimmed V and J ends, which lost 0 bases and 7 bases, there was a span of 6 bases. There are 13 residues in the CDR3. The germline V gene has CDR1 ENHRY and CDR2 SYGVKD. CDR3 DNA: TGTGCCATCAGTGAGTCTACCGGCGGGGAGCTGTTTTTT. Translated, it gives CAISESTGGELFF.

The gene calls are TRBV7-3 and TRBJ2-1; 7 bases are a match to TRBD2. The CDR3 runs 16 residues. The trim removed 2 bases at V and 0 bases at J, leaving 4 bases unmatched. Germline V lookup: CDR1 SGHTA, CDR2 FQGTGA. For the CDR3, the DNA is TGTGCCAGCAGCTTATGGGGCGGGAGCTCCTACAATGAGCAGTTCTTC. This translates into CASSLWGGSSYNEQFF.

The J gene is TRBJ2-2, the V gene TRBV7-2; possible D gene TRBD1, 6 bases. Germline CDR1 and CDR2: SGHTA and FQGNSA. CDR3 length: 18 residues. Trimming left V 6 bases short and J 7 bases short, with 27 bases between. The CDR3 DNA follows: TGTGCCAGCAGGCAGGGGACGCCTAGCACAATGTGGGGCGGGGAGCTGTTTTTT. It specifies CASRQGTPSTMWGGELFF.

This sequence joins TRBV3-1 (or the pseudogene TRBV3-2) and TRBJ2-1, with 7 bases aligning to TRBD2. The CDR3 is 15 amino acids. The germline CDR1 and CDR2 sequences are LGHDT and YNNKEL (reference sequence). The junction had 10 bases not matched to a gene; V was cut back by 4 bases and J by 7 bases. DNA for the CDR3: TGTGCCAGCAGCCCCGGGTCGGGAGGTAAGAATGAGCAGTTCTTC. Translated, it gives CASSPGSGGKNEQFF.

The chain employs TRBV6-6 and TRBJ1-1; D not certain. This CDR3 has 13 residues. Germline CDR1 MNHNY, CDR2 SVGAGI (reference sequence). V was shortened by 2 bases and J by 3 bases, with 7 bases between the two germline ends. In nucleotides, the CDR3 is TGTGCCAGCAGTTACCCCCCGGACACTGAAGCTTTCTTT. It translates to CASSYPPDTEAFF.

This sequence joins TRBV7-2 and TRBJ2-2; 10 bases agree with TRBD2. This CDR3 region has 17 residues. Germline V gene lookup returns CDR1 SGHTA and CDR2 FQGNSA. V lost 4 bases and J lost 4; bases outside the gene matches: 9. CDR3 protein: CASSSTSGIYGTGELFF. CDR3 coding DNA: TGTGCCAGCAGCTCAACTAGCGGGATTTATGGCACCGGGGAGCTGTTTTTT.

The chain combines TRBV4-3 with TRBJ2-7; TRBD2 matches 8 bases. Looked up from germline, CDR1 is LGHNA and CDR2 is YSLEER. Trimming took 0 bases from V and 2 from J; bases not matched to a gene: 9. The CDR3 is 17 amino acids. The CDR3 here is CASSQDLRTSGTYEQYF. In DNA, the CDR3 is TGCGCCAGCAGCCAAGATTTACGTACTAGCGGTACCTACGAGCAGTACTTC.